Following are 3 T cell receptor beta chains from one sample sequenced in a study of graft-versus-host responses after intestinal transplantation. For these receptors, no antigen is known. Assay: immunoSEQ multiplex PCR; the TCRdb copy retains only in-frame clones and omits some. Of about 130,000 clones listed, about nine tenths are singletons. The source material was unstimulated CD4+ T cells sorted from spleen or lymph node cells, sampled before intestinal transplant. The receptors were gathered from a human donor who received an intestinal transplant.

The chain employs TRBV7-2 and TRBJ2-1; D is uncertain. This CDR3 has 13 residues. Per the germline V gene, CDR1 is SGHTA and CDR2 is FQGNSA. V dropped 2 bases and J dropped 8 bases, with 10 bases sitting between them. CDR3 sequence: CASSLYNQYEQFF. CDR3 nucleotides: TGTGCCAGCAGCTTATACAACCAGTATGAGCAGTTCTTC.

The gene calls are TRBV13 and TRBJ2-1; the match to TRBD2 covers 13 bases. The J segment lost 0 bases and the V segment lost 0 bases, leaving 5 bases of the junction unmatched. This CDR3 region has 19 residues. Germline V gene lookup returns CDR1 PRHDT and CDR2 FYEKMQ (reference sequence). CDR3 protein: CASSLGRRLAGGSYNEQFF. CDR3 in DNA: TGTGCCAGCAGCTTAGGTCGGCGACTAGCGGGAGGCTCCTACAATGAGCAGTTCTTC.

The rearrangement uses TRBV20-1 and TRBJ2-3; D unclear. Trimming took off 3 bases at V and 5 bases at J, with 6 bases between the two ends. This CDR3 contains 11 residues. The germline V gene encodes CDR1 DFQATT and CDR2 SNEGSKA (reference sequence). This CDR3 reads CSASMGDTQYF. Here the CDR3 DNA reads TGCAGTGCTAGTATGGGAGATACGCAGTATTTT.